The clone carrying this T cell receptor beta chain has a handful of counts. As yet, its antigen is unknown. This entry is derived from a study of cytomegalovirus exposure and HLA in healthy donors. Study at large: The 95 to 150 validation repertoires and the roughly 690 first-cohort repertoires shared a platform, a later analysis reported. General study results and limits: For most TCR sequences rarity was the rule, although some public TCRs occurred in many donors. There were around 160 TCR beta chains listed as cytomegalovirus-associated. Reports credit the classifier with highly specific, highly sensitive diagnosis of cytomegalovirus status.

Germline V gene data show CDR1 as SGHTA and CDR2 as FQGTGA. The CDR3 is 15 amino acids. Trimming left V 6 bases short and J 4 bases short, with 19 bases between. Sequenced by immunoSEQ multiplex PCR; TCRdb stores in-frame clones only, minus some. The sample lists 180,000 or so clones; more than 75% were seen once. This chain uses TRBV7-3 with TRBJ2-7; D is perhaps TRBD2 (7 bases). The sequenced sample was PBMCs. The sequence was collected from a man younger than 35 in good health and CMV-seropositive. CDR3 coding DNA: TGTGCCAGCAGTCTTGGGGGGGCGAAGGAATACGAGCAGTACTTC. Translation gives CASSLGGAKEYEQYF.